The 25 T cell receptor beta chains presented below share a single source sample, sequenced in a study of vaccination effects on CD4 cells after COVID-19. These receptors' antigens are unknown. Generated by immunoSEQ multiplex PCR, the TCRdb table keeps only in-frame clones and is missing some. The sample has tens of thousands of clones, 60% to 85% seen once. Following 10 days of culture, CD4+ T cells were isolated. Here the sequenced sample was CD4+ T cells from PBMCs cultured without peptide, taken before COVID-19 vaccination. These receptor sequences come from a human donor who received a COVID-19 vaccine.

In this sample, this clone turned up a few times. In DNA, the CDR3 is TGTGCCAGCAGTCCGTGGACACCGAACACTGAAGCTTTCTTT. Its protein is CASSPWTPNTEAFF. This chain joins TRBV27 and TRBJ1-1, with TRBD1 as a possible D gene (5 bases). Per the germline V gene, CDR1 is MNHEY and CDR2 is SMNVEV (reference sequence). The V gene lost 5 bases and the J gene lost 1 base, with 11 bases spanning the gap. The CDR3 runs to 14 residues.

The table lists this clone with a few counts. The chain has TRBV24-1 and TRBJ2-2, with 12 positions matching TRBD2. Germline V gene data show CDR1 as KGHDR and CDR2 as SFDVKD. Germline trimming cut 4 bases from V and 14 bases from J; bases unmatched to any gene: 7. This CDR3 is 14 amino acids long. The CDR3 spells CATSDGLAGNVLFF. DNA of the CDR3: TGTGCCACCAGTGACGGACTAGCGGGAAACGTACTGTTTTTT.

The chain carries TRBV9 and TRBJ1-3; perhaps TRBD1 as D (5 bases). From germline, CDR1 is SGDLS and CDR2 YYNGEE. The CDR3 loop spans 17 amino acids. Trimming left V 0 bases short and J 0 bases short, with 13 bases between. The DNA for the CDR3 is TGTGCCAGCAGCGTAGGGCCCGGGGCAAGCTCTGGAAACACCATATATTTT. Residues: CASSVGPGASSGNTIYF.

The DNA of the CDR3 is TGTGCCAGCAGTTTATCTCCGGGGGCTGGGTATGGCTACACCTTC. Translating it yields CASSLSPGAGYGYTF. The rearrangement uses TRBV27 and TRBJ1-2; tentative D call: TRBD1 (6 bases). The V gene lost 0 bases and the J gene lost 5 bases, with 13 bases spanning the gap. The CDR3 consists of 15 residues. Germline V CDR1 and CDR2: MNHEY, SMNVEV (reference sequence).

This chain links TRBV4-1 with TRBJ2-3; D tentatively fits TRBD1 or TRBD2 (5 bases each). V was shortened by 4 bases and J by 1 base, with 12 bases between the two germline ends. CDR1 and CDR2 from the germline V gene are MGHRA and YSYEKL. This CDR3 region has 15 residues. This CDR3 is CASSLLGTRTDTQYF. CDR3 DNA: TGCGCCAGCAGCCTATTAGGGACGCGCACAGATACGCAGTATTTT.

DNA of the CDR3: TGCGCCTCGTTCCGGGACCCTCAAGAGACCCAGTACTTC. This encodes CASFRDPQETQYF. The chain carries TRBV5-1 and TRBJ2-5; D could derive from TRBD1 or TRBD2 (5 bases each). With 10 bases removed from V and 2 bases from J, the gap between germline ends came to 15 bases. Germline V gene sequence: CDR1 SGHRS, CDR2 YFSETQ. CDR3 length equals 13 residues.

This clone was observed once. The CDR3 loop is CASTQGQDQPQHF. The CDR3 nucleotides read TGTGCCAGCACGCAAGGGCAGGATCAGCCCCAGCATTTT. This sequence joins TRBV18 and TRBJ1-5; D is unclear. Germline CDR1 KGHSH, CDR2 LQKENI. The CDR3 runs to 13 residues. V dropped 8 bases and J dropped 5 bases, with 13 bases sitting between them.

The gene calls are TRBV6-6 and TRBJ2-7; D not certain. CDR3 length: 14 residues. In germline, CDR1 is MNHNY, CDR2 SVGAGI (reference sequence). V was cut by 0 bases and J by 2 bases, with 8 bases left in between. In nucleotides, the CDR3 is TGTGCCAGCAGTTACTCGCGGAGTGCCTACGAGCAGTACGTC. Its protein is CASSYSRSAYEQYV.

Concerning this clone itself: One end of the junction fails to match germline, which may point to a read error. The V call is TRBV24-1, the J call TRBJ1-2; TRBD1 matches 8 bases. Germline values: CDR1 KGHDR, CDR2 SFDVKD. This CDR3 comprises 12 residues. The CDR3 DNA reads TGTGCCACCAGTCCAGGGGGCTATCGCTACACCTTC. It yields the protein CATSPGGYRYTF.

Here the CDR3 DNA reads TGTGCCAGCAGTCCACGACAGGGGCCCTACGAGCAGTACGTC. Protein sequence: CASSPRQGPYEQYV. The rearrangement uses TRBV27 and TRBJ2-7; TRBD1 aligns across 8 bases. The CDR3 contains 14 residues. Germline V lookup: CDR1 MNHEY, CDR2 SMNVEV (reference sequence). Trimming cost V 5 bases and J 2 bases; bases outside gene matches: 5.

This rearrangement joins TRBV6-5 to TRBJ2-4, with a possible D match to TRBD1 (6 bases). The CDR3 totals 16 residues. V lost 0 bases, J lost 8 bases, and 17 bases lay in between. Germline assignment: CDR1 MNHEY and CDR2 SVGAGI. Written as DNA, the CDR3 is TGTGCCAGCAGTTACTCATGGACAGCGCGAGGGGACATTCAGTACTTC. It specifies CASSYSWTARGDIQYF.

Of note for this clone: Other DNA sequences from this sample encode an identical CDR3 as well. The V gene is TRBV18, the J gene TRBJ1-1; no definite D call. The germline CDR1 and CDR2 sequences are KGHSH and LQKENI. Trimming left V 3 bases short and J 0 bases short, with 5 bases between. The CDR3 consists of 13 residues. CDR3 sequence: CASSPRLNTEAFF. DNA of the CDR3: TGTGCCAGCTCACCCCGGTTGAACACTGAAGCTTTCTTT. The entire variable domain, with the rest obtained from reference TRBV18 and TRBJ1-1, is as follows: NAGVMQNPRHLVRRRGQEARLRCSPMKGHSHVYWYRQLPEEGLKFMVYLQKENIIDESGMPKERFSAEFPKEGPSILRIQQVVRGDSAAYFCASSPRLNTEAFFGQGTRLTVV.

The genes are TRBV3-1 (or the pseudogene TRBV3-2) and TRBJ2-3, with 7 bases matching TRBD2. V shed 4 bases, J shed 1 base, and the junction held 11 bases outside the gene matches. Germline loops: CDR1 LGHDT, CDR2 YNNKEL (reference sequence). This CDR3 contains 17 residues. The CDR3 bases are TGTGCCAGCAGCCGCGATACGACTAGCTCAGGCACAGATACGCAGTATTTT. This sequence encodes CASSRDTTSSGTDTQYF.

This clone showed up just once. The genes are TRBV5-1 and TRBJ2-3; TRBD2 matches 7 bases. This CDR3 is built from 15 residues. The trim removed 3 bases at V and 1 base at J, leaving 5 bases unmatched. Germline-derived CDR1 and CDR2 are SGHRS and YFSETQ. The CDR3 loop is CASSWAGERTDTQYF. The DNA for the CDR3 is TGCGCCAGCAGCTGGGCGGGGGAACGCACAGATACGCAGTATTTT.

As DNA, the CDR3 is TGTGCCAGCAGTTTATGGCGTTCACCCCTCCACTTT. As protein: CASSLWRSPLHF. J is TRBJ1-6 and V is TRBV12-3 or TRBV12-4, with D hard to call. Trimming removed 2 bases at V and 9 bases at J, with 5 bases between. The CDR3 has 12 amino acids.

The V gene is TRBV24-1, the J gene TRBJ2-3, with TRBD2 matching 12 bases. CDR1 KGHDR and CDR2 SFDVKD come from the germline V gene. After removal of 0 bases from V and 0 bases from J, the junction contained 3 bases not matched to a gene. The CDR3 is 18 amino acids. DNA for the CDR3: TGTGCCACCAGTGATTTGGGGACTAGCGGGTCTAGCACAGATACGCAGTATTTT. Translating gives CATSDLGTSGSSTDTQYF.

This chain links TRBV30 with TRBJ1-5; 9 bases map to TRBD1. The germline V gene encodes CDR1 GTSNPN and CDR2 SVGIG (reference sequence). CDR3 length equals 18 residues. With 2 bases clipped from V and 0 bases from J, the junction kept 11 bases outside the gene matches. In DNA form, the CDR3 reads TGTGCCTGGAGTCCCGGGACAGGGAGAACCTATAGCAATCAGCCCCAGCATTTT. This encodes CAWSPGTGRTYSNQPQHF. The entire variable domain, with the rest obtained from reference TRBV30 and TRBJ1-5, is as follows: SQTIHQWPATLVQPVGSPLSLECTVEGTSNPNLYWYRQAAGRGLQLLFYSVGIGQISSEVPQNLSASRPQDRQFILSSKKLLLSDSGFYLCAWSPGTGRTYSNQPQHFGDGTRLSIL.

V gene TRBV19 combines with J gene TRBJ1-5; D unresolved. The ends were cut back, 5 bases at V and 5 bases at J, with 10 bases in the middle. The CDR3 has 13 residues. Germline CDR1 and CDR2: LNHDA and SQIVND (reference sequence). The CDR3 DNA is TGTGCCAGTAGTGTAGGACGGGATCAGCCCCAGCATTTT. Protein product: CASSVGRDQPQHF.

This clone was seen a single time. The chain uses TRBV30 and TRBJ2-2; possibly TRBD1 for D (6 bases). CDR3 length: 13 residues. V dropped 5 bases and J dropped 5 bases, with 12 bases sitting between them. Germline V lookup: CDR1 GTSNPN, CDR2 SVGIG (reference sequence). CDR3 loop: CAWSTGWTGELFF. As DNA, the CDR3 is TGTGCCTGGTCGACAGGCTGGACCGGGGAGCTGTTTTTT.

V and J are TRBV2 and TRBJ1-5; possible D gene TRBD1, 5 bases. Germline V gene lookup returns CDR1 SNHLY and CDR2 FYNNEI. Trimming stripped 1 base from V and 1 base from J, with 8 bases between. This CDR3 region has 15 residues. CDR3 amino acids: CASSEEGTSNQPQHF. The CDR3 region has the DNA TGTGCCAGCAGTGAAGAAGGGACGAGCAATCAGCCCCAGCATTTT.

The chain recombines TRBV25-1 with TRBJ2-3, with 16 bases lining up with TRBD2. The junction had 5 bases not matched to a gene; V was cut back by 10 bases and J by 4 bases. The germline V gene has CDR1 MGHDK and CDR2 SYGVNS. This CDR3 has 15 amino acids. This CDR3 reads CATGGTSGGADTQYF. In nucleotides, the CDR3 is TGTGCCACCGGGGGGACTAGCGGGGGGGCAGATACGCAGTATTTT. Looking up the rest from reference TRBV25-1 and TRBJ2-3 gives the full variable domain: EADIYQTPRYLVIGTGKKITLECSQTMGHDKMYWYQQDPGMELHLIHYSYGVNSTEKGDLSSESTVSRIRTEHFPLTLESARPSHTSQYLCATGGTSGGADTQYFGPGTRLTVL.

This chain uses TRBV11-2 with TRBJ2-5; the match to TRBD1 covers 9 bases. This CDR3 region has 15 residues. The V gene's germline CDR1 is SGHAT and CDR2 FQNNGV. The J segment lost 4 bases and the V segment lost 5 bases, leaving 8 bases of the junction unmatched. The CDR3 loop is CASSPGDRVGETQYF. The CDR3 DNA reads TGTGCCAGCAGCCCGGGGGACAGGGTAGGAGAGACCCAGTACTTC. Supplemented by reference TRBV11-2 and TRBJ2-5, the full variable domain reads EAGVAQSPRYKIIEKRQSVAFWCNPISGHATLYWYQQILGQGPKLLIQFQNNGVVDDSQLPKDRFSAERLKGVDSTLKIQPAKLEDSAVYLCASSPGDRVGETQYFGPGTRLLVL.

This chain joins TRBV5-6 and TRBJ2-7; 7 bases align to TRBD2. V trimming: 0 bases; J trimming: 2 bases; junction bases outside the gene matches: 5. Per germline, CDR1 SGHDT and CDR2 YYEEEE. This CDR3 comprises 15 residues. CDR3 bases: TGTGCCAGCAGCTTGGGTTGGGGGGGGGCCTACGAGCAGTACGTC. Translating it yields CASSLGWGGAYEQYV.

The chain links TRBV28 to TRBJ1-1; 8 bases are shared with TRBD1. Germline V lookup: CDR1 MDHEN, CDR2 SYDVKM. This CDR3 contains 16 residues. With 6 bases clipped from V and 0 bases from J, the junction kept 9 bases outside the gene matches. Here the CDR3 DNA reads TGTGCCAGCAGACAGGGGGAATTTTTTCTGAACACTGAAGCTTTCTTT. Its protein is CASRQGEFFLNTEAFF.

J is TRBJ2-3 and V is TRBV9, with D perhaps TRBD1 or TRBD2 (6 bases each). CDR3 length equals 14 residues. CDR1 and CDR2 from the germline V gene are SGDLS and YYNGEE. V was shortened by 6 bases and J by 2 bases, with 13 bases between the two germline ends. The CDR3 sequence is CASKEGGLTDTQYF. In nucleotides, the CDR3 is TGTGCCAGCAAAGAGGGGGGCCTCACAGATACGCAGTATTTT.